This passage covers 18 T cell receptor beta chains from one sample sequenced in a study of cytomegalovirus exposure and HLA in healthy donors. This PCR relied on a set of 60 Vbeta primers and 13 Jbeta primers. TCRdb's table, derived via immunoSEQ multiplex PCR, lists solely in-frame clones and lacks some. The sample lists approximately 150,000 clones; more than 65% were seen once. Sequenced sample: PBMCs. The receptors stem from a man aged 25-45 years in good health and CMV-seronegative.

The chain recombines TRBV4-3 with TRBJ2-2; no definite D call. V was shortened by 0 bases and J by 3 bases, with 8 bases between the two germline ends. The CDR3 sequence is 15 residues long. Germline assignment: CDR1 LGHNA and CDR2 YSLEER. The DNA for the CDR3 is TGCGCCAGCAGCCAAGAGGTACTCTACACCGGGGAGCTGTTTTTT. It yields the protein CASSQEVLYTGELFF.

This clone turned up a few times. The chain joins TRBV18 to TRBJ2-2; a possible D gene is TRBD2 (5 bases). CDR1 KGHSH and CDR2 LQKENI come from the germline V gene. Trimming pared 3 bases from V and 4 bases from J, leaving 12 bases between. This CDR3 comprises 15 residues. The CDR3 is CASSPPARGTGELFF. In DNA, the CDR3 is TGTGCCAGCTCACCCCCGGCCCGGGGCACCGGGGAGCTGTTTTTT. Combining the CDR3 with reference TRBV18 and TRBJ2-2 gives the whole variable domain NAGVMQNPRHLVRRRGQEARLRCSPMKGHSHVYWYRQLPEEGLKFMVYLQKENIIDESGMPKERFSAEFPKEGPSILRIQQVVRGDSAAYFCASSPPARGTGELFFGEGSRLTVL.

This clone has only one observation. The genes are TRBV7-2 and TRBJ1-5, with D possibly matching TRBD1 (5 bases). The length of the CDR3 is 14 residues. Germline CDR1 is SGHTA and CDR2 is FQGNSA. Between the trimmed V and J ends, which lost 5 bases and 3 bases, there was a span of 11 bases. CDR3 residues: CASSPDSFNQPQHF. The CDR3 DNA is TGTGCCAGCAGCCCTGACAGCTTCAATCAGCCCCAGCATTTT.

The chain employs TRBV19 and TRBJ2-7, with TRBD1 identical over 8 bases. This CDR3 is built from 13 residues. V shed 9 bases, J shed 1 base, and the junction held 5 bases outside the gene matches. CDR1 and CDR2 (germline): LNHDA, SQIVND (reference sequence). CDR3 DNA: TGTGCCAGCCAAAGGGACAGGTCCTACGAGCAGTACTTC. This translates into CASQRDRSYEQYF. Together with reference TRBV19 and TRBJ2-7, the CDR3 gives the full variable domain: DGGITQSPKYLFRKEGQNVTLSCEQNLNHDAMYWYRQDPGQGLRLIYYSQIVNDFQKGDIAEGYSVSREKKESFPLTVTSAQKNPTAFYLCASQRDRSYEQYFGPGTRLTVT.

This chain uses TRBV11-3 with TRBJ2-2; 12 bases fit TRBD2. The trim removed 5 bases at V and 3 bases at J, leaving 4 bases unmatched. This CDR3 has 16 amino acids. From germline, CDR1 is SGHNT and CDR2 YENEEA. CDR3: CASSRLAGADTGELFF. CDR3 nucleotide sequence: TGTGCCAGCAGCCGACTAGCGGGAGCCGACACCGGGGAGCTGTTTTTT.

J is TRBJ2-2 and V is TRBV7-9; TRBD1 agrees at 12 bases. This CDR3 comprises 18 residues. V dropped 5 bases and J dropped 3; count of bases not matched to a gene: 10. The germline V gene has CDR1 SEHNR and CDR2 FQNEAQ (reference sequence). The CDR3 region is CASSLRGQGAQDTGELFF. CDR3 sequence (DNA): TGTGCCAGCAGCCTAAGGGGACAGGGGGCGCAGGACACCGGGGAGCTGTTTTTT.

The table lists this clone with a count of one. This rearrangement joins TRBV19 to TRBJ1-1, with 7 nucleotides matching TRBD1. V trimming: 4 bases; J trimming: 6 bases; junction bases outside the gene matches: 8. The length of the CDR3 is 14 residues. Germline CDR1 LNHDA, CDR2 SQIVND (reference sequence). CDR3 sequence: CASSRDRDRAEAFF. CDR3 sequence (DNA): TGTGCCAGTAGTAGAGACAGGGATCGGGCTGAAGCTTTCTTT.

The rearrangement links TRBV27 to TRBJ1-5, with D tentatively TRBD1 (5 bases). Germline V gives CDR1 MNHEY, CDR2 SMNVEV (reference sequence). V lost 6 bases and J lost 6, with 15 bases in between. This CDR3 contains 14 residues. The CDR3 DNA reads TGTGCCAGCAGGGGGACTGGGTTGACTCAGCCCCAGCATTTT. Its protein product is CASRGTGLTQPQHF.

This sequence joins TRBV10-1 and TRBJ2-3; weak D call: TRBD2 (6 bases). CDR3 size: 16 residues. V lost 0 bases and J 2 bases, leaving 12 bases between the germline ends. CDR1 and CDR2 (germline): WNHNN, SYGVQD (reference sequence). The DNA for the CDR3 is TGCGCCAGCAGTGAGTCAAGACTAGGATACACAGATACGCAGTATTTT. Its translation: CASSESRLGYTDTQYF.

The CDR3 DNA reads as TGCGCCAGCAGCCTCACGATCCACAGACAAGCCTACGAGCAGTACTTC. It yields the protein CASSLTIHRQAYEQYF. This chain uses TRBV5-1 with TRBJ2-5; D is undetermined. The J call may be incorrect, as the DNA end agrees better with TRBJ2-7. The CDR3 has 16 amino acids. CDR1 is SGHRS and CDR2 is YFSETQ in the germline V gene.

The J gene is TRBJ2-5, the V gene TRBV2; TRBD2 might be the D (6 bases). The V gene's germline CDR1 is SNHLY and CDR2 FYNNEI. This CDR3 spans 14 amino acids. Between the trimmed V and J ends, which lost 6 bases and 12 bases, there was a span of 23 bases. The CDR3 sequence: CASRSRTTTLGEYF. The CDR3 nucleotides are TGTGCCAGCAGGTCTCGGACTACCACGCTGGGGGAGTACTTC. Full variable domain (remainder filled in from reference TRBV2 and TRBJ2-5): EPEVTQTPSHQVTQMGQEVILRCVPISNHLYFYWYRQILGQKVEFLVSFYNNEISEKSEIFDDQFSVERPDGSNFTLKIRSTKLEDSAMYFCASRSRTTTLGEYFGPGTRLLVL.

V usage is TRBV30 and J usage is TRBJ2-1, with 9 bases aligning to TRBD2. The CDR3 sequence is 14 residues long. The J segment lost 9 bases and the V segment lost 1 base, leaving 7 bases of the junction unmatched. The germline V gene encodes CDR1 GTSNPN and CDR2 SVGIG (reference sequence). The CDR3 nucleotides are TGTGCCTGGAGTGATGGACTAGCGCGGGGTGAGCAGTTCTTC. Translated, it gives CAWSDGLARGEQFF.

CDR3 loop: CASSLAFGTGTDTQYF. The CDR3 DNA sequence: TGTGCCAGCAGCTTGGCCTTTGGGACAGGCACAGATACGCAGTATTTT. This chain connects TRBV5-4 to TRBJ2-3; 7 bases align to TRBD1. J gave up 1 base and V 0 bases, and 5 bases lay outside the gene matches. CDR3 length: 16 amino acids. The V gene's germline CDR1 is SGHNT and CDR2 YYREEE (reference sequence).

The chain has TRBV4-3 and TRBJ2-5; TRBD2 might be the D (5 bases). The J call may be faulty, since TRBJ2-7 better matches the DNA end. The CDR3 runs to 14 residues. The germline V gene encodes CDR1 LGHNA and CDR2 YSLEER. This CDR3 reads CASSTSGSSGEQYF. The CDR3, as DNA: TGCGCCAGCAGCACTTCGGGGTCGTCCGGCGAGCAGTACTTC.

This chain links TRBV30 with TRBJ1-1; D may be TRBD1 (6 bases). Looked up from germline, CDR1 is GTSNPN and CDR2 is SVGIG (reference sequence). The CDR3 loop spans 11 amino acids. CDR3 nucleotide sequence: TGTGCTCGGGGGGCGAACACTGAAGCTTTCTTT. It encodes CARGANTEAFF.

V usage is TRBV5-4 and J usage is TRBJ1-1; D possibly corresponds to TRBD1 (6 bases). The CDR3 contains 14 residues. Germline CDR1 SGHNT, CDR2 YYREEE (reference sequence). Trimming pared 2 bases from V and 1 base from J, leaving 9 bases between. In DNA form, the CDR3 reads TGTGCCAGCAGCTTACAGGGATGGAACACTGAAGCTTTCTTT. Translating gives CASSLQGWNTEAFF.

V gene TRBV28 combines with J gene TRBJ1-5; the match to TRBD1 covers 7 bases. V gave up 3 bases and J gave up 6 bases; unmatched junction bases: 17. In germline, CDR1 is MDHEN, CDR2 SYDVKM. The length of the CDR3 is 18 residues. The CDR3 is CASSFPGKTGTGSQPQHF. The CDR3 DNA sequence: TGTGCCAGCAGTTTCCCCGGAAAGACAGGGACTGGTAGTCAGCCCCAGCATTTT.

V usage is TRBV30 and J usage is TRBJ2-1; TRBD1 might be the D (6 bases). Germline values: CDR1 GTSNPN, CDR2 SVGIG (reference sequence). The CDR3 contains 11 residues. Trimming pared 5 bases from V and 7 bases from J, leaving 9 bases between. CDR3 loop: CAWLRGNEQFF. CDR3 coding DNA: TGTGCCTGGCTCAGGGGTAATGAGCAGTTCTTC.